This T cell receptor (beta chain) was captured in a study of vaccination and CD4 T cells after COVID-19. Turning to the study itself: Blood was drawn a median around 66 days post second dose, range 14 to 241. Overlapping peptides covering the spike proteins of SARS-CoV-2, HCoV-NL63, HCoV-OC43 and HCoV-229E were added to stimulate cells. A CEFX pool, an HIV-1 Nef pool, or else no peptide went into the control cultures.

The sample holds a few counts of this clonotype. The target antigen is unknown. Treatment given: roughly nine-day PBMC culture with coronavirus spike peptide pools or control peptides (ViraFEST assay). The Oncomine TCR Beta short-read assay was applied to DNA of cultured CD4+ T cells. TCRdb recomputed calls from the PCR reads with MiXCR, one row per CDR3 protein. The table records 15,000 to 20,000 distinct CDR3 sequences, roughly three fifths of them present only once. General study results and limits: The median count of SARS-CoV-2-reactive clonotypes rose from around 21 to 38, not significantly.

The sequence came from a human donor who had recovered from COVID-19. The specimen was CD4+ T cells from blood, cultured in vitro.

CDR3 sequence: CASSSNPRGTEAFF. Here the CDR3 DNA reads TGTGCCAGCAGCTCTAACCCCAGGGGCACTGAAGCTTTCTTT. This chain joins TRBV7-9 and TRBJ1-1; TRBD1 is a possible D gene (6 bases). V lost 4 bases to trimming and J lost 4 bases, with 13 bases between them. The germline V gene encodes CDR1 SEHNR and CDR2 FQNEAQ (reference sequence). The CDR3 covers 14 residues. The variable domain in full, with the rest retrieved from reference TRBV7-9 and TRBJ1-1, is DTGVSQNPRHKITKRGQNVTFRCDPISEHNRLYWYRQTLGQGPEFLTYFQNEAQLEKSRLLSDRFSAERPKGSFSTLEIQRTEQGDSAMYLCASSSNPRGTEAFFGQGTRLTVV.